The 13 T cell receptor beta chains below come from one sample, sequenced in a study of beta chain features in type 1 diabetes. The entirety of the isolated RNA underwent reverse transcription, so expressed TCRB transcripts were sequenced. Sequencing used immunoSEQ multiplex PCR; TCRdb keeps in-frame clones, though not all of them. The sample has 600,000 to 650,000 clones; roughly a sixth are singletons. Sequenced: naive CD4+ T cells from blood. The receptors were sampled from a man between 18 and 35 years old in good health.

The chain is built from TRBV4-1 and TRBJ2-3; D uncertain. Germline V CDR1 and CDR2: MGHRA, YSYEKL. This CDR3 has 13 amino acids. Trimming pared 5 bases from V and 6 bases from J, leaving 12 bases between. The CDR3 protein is CASSNWVGDTQYF. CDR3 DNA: TGCGCCAGCAGCAATTGGGTGGGGGATACGCAGTATTTT.

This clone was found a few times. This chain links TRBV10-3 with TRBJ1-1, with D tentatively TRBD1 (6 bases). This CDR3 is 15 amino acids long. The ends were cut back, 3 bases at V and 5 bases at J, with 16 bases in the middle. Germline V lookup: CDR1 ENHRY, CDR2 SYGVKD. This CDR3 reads CAISEGRGERTEAFF. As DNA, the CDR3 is TGTGCCATCAGTGAAGGTAGGGGGGAAAGGACTGAAGCTTTCTTT.

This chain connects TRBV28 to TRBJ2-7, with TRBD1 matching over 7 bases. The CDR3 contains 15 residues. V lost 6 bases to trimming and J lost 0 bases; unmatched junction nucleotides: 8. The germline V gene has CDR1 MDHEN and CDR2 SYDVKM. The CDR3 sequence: CASRLGQPTSYEQYF. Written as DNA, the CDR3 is TGTGCCAGCAGATTGGGACAGCCCACCTCCTACGAGCAGTACTTC.

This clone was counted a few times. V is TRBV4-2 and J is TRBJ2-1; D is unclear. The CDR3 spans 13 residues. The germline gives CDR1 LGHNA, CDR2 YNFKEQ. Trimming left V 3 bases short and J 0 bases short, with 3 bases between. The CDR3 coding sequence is TGTGCCAGCAGCCATTTCTCCTACAATGAGCAGTTCTTC. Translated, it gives CASSHFSYNEQFF.

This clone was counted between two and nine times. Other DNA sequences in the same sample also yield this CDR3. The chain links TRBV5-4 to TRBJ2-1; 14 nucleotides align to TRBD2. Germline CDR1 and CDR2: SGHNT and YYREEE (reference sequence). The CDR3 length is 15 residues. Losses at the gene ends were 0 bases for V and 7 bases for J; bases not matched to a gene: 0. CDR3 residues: CASSLGTSGRNEQFF. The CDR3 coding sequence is TGTGCCAGCAGCTTGGGGACTAGCGGGAGGAATGAGCAGTTCTTC.

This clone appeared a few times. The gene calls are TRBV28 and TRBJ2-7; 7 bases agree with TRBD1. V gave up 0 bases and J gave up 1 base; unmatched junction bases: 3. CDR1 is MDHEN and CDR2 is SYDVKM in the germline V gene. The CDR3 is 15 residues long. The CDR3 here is CASSLWWTGSYEQYF. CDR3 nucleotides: TGTGCCAGCAGTTTATGGTGGACAGGATCCTACGAGCAGTACTTC.

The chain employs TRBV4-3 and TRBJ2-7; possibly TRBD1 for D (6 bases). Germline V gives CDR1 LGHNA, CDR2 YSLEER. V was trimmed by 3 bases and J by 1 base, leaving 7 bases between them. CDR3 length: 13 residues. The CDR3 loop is CASSHGQSYEQYF. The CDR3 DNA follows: TGCGCCAGCAGCCACGGACAGTCCTACGAGCAGTACTTC.

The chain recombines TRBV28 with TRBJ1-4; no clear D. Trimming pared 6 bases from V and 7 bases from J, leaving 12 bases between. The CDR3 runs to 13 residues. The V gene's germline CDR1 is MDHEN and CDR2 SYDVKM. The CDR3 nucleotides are TGTGCCAGCAGGGACCCTAACCGTGAAAAACTGTTTTTT. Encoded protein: CASRDPNREKLFF.

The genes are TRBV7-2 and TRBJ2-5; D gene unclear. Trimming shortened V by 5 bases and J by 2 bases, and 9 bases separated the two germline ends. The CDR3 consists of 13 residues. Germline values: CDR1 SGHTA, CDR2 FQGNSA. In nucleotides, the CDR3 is TGTGCCAGCAGCCACCAGAAACAAGAGACCCAGTACTTC. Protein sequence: CASSHQKQETQYF.

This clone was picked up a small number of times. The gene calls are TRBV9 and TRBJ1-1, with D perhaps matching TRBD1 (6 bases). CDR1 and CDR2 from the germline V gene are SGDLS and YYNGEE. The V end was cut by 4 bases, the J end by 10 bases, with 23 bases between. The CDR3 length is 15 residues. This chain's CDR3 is CASSPRRQAPLGAFF. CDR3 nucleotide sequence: TGTGCCAGCAGCCCACGCCGACAGGCCCCCCTGGGAGCTTTCTTT.

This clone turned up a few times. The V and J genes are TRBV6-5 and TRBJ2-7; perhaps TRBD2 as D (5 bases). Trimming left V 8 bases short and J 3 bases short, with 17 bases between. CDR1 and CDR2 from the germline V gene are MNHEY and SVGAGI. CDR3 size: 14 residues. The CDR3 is CASRLRGKFYEQYF. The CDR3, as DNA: TGTGCCAGCCGTCTACGGGGTAAATTCTACGAGCAGTACTTC.

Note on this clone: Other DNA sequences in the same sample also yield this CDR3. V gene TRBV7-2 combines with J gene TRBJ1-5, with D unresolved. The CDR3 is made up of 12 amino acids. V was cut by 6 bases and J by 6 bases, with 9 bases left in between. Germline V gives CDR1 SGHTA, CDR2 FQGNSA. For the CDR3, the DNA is TGTGCCAGCAGTCTCGGTGCTCAGCCCCAGCATTTT. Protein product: CASSLGAQPQHF.

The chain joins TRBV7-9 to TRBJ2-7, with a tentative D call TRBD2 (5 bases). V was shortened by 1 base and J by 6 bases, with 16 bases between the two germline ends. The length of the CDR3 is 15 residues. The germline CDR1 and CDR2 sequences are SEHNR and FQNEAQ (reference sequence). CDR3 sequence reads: CASSLESGLGPEQYF. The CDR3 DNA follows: TGTGCCAGCAGCTTAGAGTCGGGGTTGGGTCCCGAGCAGTACTTC.